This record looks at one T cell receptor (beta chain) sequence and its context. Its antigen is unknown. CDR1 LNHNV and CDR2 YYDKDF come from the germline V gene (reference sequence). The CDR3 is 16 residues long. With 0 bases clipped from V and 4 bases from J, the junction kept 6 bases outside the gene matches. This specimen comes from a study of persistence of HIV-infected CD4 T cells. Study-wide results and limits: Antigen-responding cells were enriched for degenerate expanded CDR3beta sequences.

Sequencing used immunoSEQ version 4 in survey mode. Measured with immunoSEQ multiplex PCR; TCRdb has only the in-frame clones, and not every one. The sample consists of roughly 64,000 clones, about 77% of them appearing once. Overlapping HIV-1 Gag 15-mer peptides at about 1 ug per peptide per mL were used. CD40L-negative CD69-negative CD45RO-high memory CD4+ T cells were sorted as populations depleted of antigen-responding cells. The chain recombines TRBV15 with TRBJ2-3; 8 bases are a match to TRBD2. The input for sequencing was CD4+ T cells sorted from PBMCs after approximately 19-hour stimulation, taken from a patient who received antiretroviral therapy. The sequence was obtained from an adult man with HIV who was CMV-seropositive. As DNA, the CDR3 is TGTGCCACCAGCAGAGACGGGGGGGCCATGTCAGATACGCAGTATTTT. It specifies CATSRDGGAMSDTQYF.